The 14 T cell receptor beta chains listed next were all sequenced from one sample in a study of T cells in Graves' hyperthyroidism and ophthalmopathy. Amplification of TCR beta CDR3 regions used RNA as the template. The HTBI primer set served for first-round RT-PCR of the TCR CDR3. MiXCR, run by TCRdb on the multiplex PCR reads, gives a single entry per CDR3 protein. The sample lists some 490,000 distinct CDR3 sequences; 22% were seen once. The sample comprised blood. The origin of the receptors is a woman in her 70s with Graves' ophthalmopathy.

This clonotype appeared a few times. The rearrangement links TRBV27 to TRBJ2-7; TRBD1 aligns across 10 bases. Looked up from germline, CDR1 is MNHEY and CDR2 is SMNVEV (reference sequence). The CDR3 is 16 amino acids. V lost 4 bases to trimming and J lost 4 bases; unmatched junction nucleotides: 10. CDR3 sequence reads: CASSYTSDRGRYEQYF. CDR3 DNA: TGTGCCAGCAGTTACACCTCCGACAGGGGGCGATACGAGCAGTACTTC.

This clonotype occurred a few times. J is TRBJ1-1 and V is TRBV10-2; D is perhaps TRBD1 (6 bases). Trimming pared 6 bases from V and 8 bases from J, leaving 10 bases between. Looked up from germline, CDR1 is WSHSY and CDR2 is SAAADI. CDR3 length: 11 residues. CDR3 region: CASRKGGEAFF. The CDR3 nucleotides read TGCGCCAGCAGAAAAGGGGGGGAAGCTTTCTTT.

This clonotype was counted only a few times. The chain has TRBV12-3 or TRBV12-4 and TRBJ2-2, with D possibly matching TRBD2 (5 bases). This CDR3 has 14 amino acids. Trimming cost V 4 bases and J 4 bases, with 10 bases left between them. The CDR3 sequence is CASSSSEGTGELFF. The CDR3 DNA reads as TGTGCCAGCAGTTCAAGCGAGGGCACCGGGGAGCTGTTTTTT.

This chain links TRBV5-1 with TRBJ2-1; 9 bases align to TRBD2. CDR1 SGHRS and CDR2 YFSETQ come from the germline V gene. The V segment lost 4 bases and the J segment 0 bases; nucleotides outside the gene matches: 8. This CDR3 region has 17 residues. This CDR3 is CASSPASGTLSYNEQFF. Here the CDR3 DNA reads TGCGCCAGCAGCCCAGCTAGCGGGACGCTCTCCTACAATGAGCAGTTCTTC.

This chain joins TRBV12-3 or TRBV12-4 and TRBJ2-3; 7 bases align to TRBD2. The CDR3 is 17 amino acids. V lost 2 bases to trimming and J lost 5 bases; unmatched junction nucleotides: 13. The CDR3 sequence: CASSLIASLVAGDTQYF. For the CDR3, the DNA is TGTGCCAGCAGTTTAATAGCCTCCCTAGTAGCGGGAGATACGCAGTATTTT.

This clonotype showed up just a few times. The rearrangement links TRBV19 to TRBJ2-3; D remains unclear. Trimming left V 1 base short and J 2 bases short, with 10 bases between. The CDR3 is made up of 15 amino acids. CDR1 LNHDA and CDR2 SQIVND come from the germline V gene (reference sequence). Written as DNA, the CDR3 is TGTGCCAGTAGTATAGGTGGAGCGACCACAGATACGCAGTATTTT. This translates into CASSIGGATTDTQYF.

This clonotype was observed a handful of times. The rearrangement uses TRBV6-1 and TRBJ1-3; D might be TRBD1 (5 bases). CDR3 length equals 17 residues. Germline V gene sequence: CDR1 MNHNS, CDR2 SASEGT. V lost 6 bases, J lost 0 bases, and 18 bases lay in between. CDR3 DNA sequence: TGTGCCAGCAGCCAAAGGGTAGGGGTGAGCTCTGGAAACACCATATATTTT. Translating it yields CASSQRVGVSSGNTIYF.

This clonotype was counted many times. This rearrangement joins TRBV2 to TRBJ1-3, with D uncertain. The CDR3 consists of 15 residues. Trimming shortened V by 7 bases and J by 0 bases, and 13 bases separated the two germline ends. Germline assignment: CDR1 SNHLY and CDR2 FYNNEI. CDR3 sequence: CASTYGKSSGNTIYF. CDR3 nucleotide sequence: TGTGCCAGCACTTACGGTAAAAGCTCTGGAAACACCATATATTTT.

This clonotype was picked up a small number of times. The rearrangement joins TRBV2 to TRBJ1-4, with D maybe TRBD1 (5 bases). This CDR3 has 16 amino acids. Deletions cut 7 bases from V and 0 bases from J, with 15 bases between. Germline CDR1 SNHLY, CDR2 FYNNEI. CDR3 sequence reads: CASKRGEGTTNEKLFF. CDR3 in DNA: TGTGCCAGCAAGAGAGGGGAGGGCACAACTAATGAAAAACTGTTTTTT.

This clonotype was counted only a few times. V and J are TRBV5-1 and TRBJ1-2, with 8 bases matching TRBD1. The CDR3 length is 14 residues. V was clipped by 7 bases and J by 0 bases; unmatched bases: 5. Looked up from germline, CDR1 is SGHRS and CDR2 is YFSETQ. This CDR3 reads CASHPGQANYGYTF. CDR3 nucleotide sequence: TGCGCCAGCCATCCGGGACAGGCTAACTATGGCTACACCTTC.

This clonotype was observed a few times. The rearrangement links TRBV3-1 to TRBJ2-1; D perhaps matches TRBD1 (5 bases). The ends were cut back, 5 bases at V and 4 bases at J, with 9 bases in the middle. The CDR3 covers 13 residues. Per the germline V gene, CDR1 is LGHDT and CDR2 is YNNKEL (reference sequence). In DNA, the CDR3 is TGTGCCAGCAGCACGGACATATACAATGAGCAGTTCTTC. Translating gives CASSTDIYNEQFF.

The J gene is TRBJ2-1, the V gene TRBV6-1, with 9 bases aligning to TRBD2. CDR1 is MNHNS and CDR2 is SASEGT in the germline V gene. Trimming removed 8 bases from V and 9 bases from J; junction bases left unmatched: 14. The CDR3 runs to 15 residues. Written as DNA, the CDR3 is TGTGCCAGCGCCGGGGCGGGAGGGTATACGGGTGAGCAGTTCTTC. Protein sequence: CASAGAGGYTGEQFF.

This clonotype occurred a few times. V is TRBV4-2 and J is TRBJ2-1; D possibly matches TRBD1 or TRBD2 (5 bases each). With 4 bases removed from V and 5 bases from J, the gap between germline ends came to 21 bases. The germline gives CDR1 LGHNA, CDR2 YNFKEQ. The CDR3 spans 17 residues. The CDR3 sequence: CASSRPFPGRGDNEQFF. CDR3 sequence (DNA): TGTGCCAGCAGCCGCCCCTTCCCGGGCCGAGGGGACAATGAGCAGTTCTTC.

CDR3 coding DNA: TGCGCCAGCAGCCAAGAATCGACTAACTACGAGCAGTACTTC. This codes for CASSQESTNYEQYF. V is TRBV4-1 and J is TRBJ2-7; D perhaps matches TRBD2 (5 bases). With 0 bases removed from V and 3 bases from J, the gap between germline ends came to 9 bases. This CDR3 region has 14 residues. The germline gives CDR1 MGHRA, CDR2 YSYEKL.